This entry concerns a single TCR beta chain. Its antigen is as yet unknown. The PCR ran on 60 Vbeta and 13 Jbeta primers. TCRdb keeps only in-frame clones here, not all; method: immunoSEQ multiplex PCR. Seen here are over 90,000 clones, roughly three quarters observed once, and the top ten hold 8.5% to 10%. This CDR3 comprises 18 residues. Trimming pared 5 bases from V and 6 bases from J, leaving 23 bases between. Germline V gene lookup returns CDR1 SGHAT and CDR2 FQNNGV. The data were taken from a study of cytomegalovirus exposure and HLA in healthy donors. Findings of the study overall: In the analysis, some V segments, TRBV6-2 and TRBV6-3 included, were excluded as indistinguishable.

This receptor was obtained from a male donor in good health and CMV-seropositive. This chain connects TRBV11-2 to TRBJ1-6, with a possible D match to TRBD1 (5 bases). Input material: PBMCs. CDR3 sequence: CASSPTGRQGTFNSPLHF. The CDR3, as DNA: TGTGCCAGCAGCCCTACTGGCAGGCAGGGCACTTTTAATTCACCCCTCCACTTT.